The rows below give T cell receptor beta chains drawn from one sample of a study of blood T cells in healthy people across ages. Each CDR3 protein gets one entry after TCRdb re-called the 5' RACE reads with MiXCR. The sample lists hundreds of thousands of distinct CDR3 sequences; 62% were seen once. Sequenced material: blood. Source of these receptors: a man younger than 40 in good health. CDR3s include the opening cysteine and the closing phenylalanine or tryptophan. D genes are given only for firm matches. Size is omitted from some rows. Given values are once, few, many or a class for expanded clones.

TRBJ2-7 TRBD1 TRBV7-8 few TGTGCCAGCAGCTTCTACCCGGGACAGGGGTACGAGCAGTACTTC CASSFYPGQGYEQYF
TRBJ2-5 TRBD2 TRBV4-3 few TGCGCCAGCAGCCAAGATCTAGCCGCGGGGGGCCAAGAGACCCAGTACTTC CASSQDLAAGGQETQYF
TRBJ2-1 . TRBV5-1 . TGCGCCAGCACCCCAACAGGGCCCTCCTACAATGAGCAGTTCTTC CASTPTGPSYNEQFF
TRBJ2-5 . TRBV19 . TGTGCCAGTAACCCCCTAGGGACCTCCTACAATGAGCAGTACTTC CASNPLGTSYNEQYF
TRBJ1-2 . TRBV4-3 . TGCGCCAGCAGCCAAGAAGGAGGGGTTCGTTATGGCTACACCTTC CASSQEGGVRYGYTF
TRBJ2-5 TRBD2 TRBV5-1 . TGCGCCAGCAGCCCAGATCTAGCGGGGGGCCTCCAAGAGACCCAGTACTTC CASSPDLAGGLQETQYF
TRBJ1-2 . TRBV4-3 . TGCGCCAGCAGCACTACAGGTAGAACTAACTATGGCTACACCTTC CASSTTGRTNYGYTF
TRBJ1-2 . TRBV14 . TGTGCCAGCAGCGCACAGACTCAGTATGGCTACACCTTC CASSAQTQYGYTF
TRBJ1-4 . TRBV12-3/TRBV12-4 . TGTGCCAGCAGTAAGGAAAAACTGTTTTTT CASSKEKLFF
TRBJ2-5 TRBD2 TRBV7-8 . TGTGCCAGCAGCCCTCGGACTAGCGGGGGGGAAGAGACCCAGTACTTC CASSPRTSGGEETQYF
TRBJ2-1 TRBD2 TRBV3-1 . TGTGCCAGCAGCCAAGGGGAACTAGCGGGGGTCAATGAGCAGTTCTTC CASSQGELAGVNEQFF
TRBJ1-2 . TRBV30 . TGTGCCTGGAGTTTACGGGCTAACTATGGCTACACCTTC CAWSLRANYGYTF
TRBJ2-1 TRBD2 TRBV6-5 . TGTGCCAGCAAGATACTAGCGGGGGGGCCCGGGGAGCAGTTCTTC CASKILAGGPGEQFF
TRBJ2-3 . TRBV20-1 . TGCAGTGCTAGAGATCCAGCGACGAGCACAGATACGCAGTATTTT CSARDPATSTDTQYF
TRBJ1-5 TRBD1 TRBV27 . TGTGCCAGCAGTTTATCGGGACAGGGCCTTGGGCCCCAGCATTTT CASSLSGQGLGPQHF
TRBJ2-4 TRBD1 TRBV18 . TGTGCCAGCTCACCACCTAGTAACAGGGGGCTGGGGGAGCAGTACTTC CASSPPSNRGLGEQYF
TRBJ2-1 TRBD2 TRBV7-2 . TGTGCCAGCAGCTTAGTTGTAAGCGGGAGAAGGGAGCAGTTCTTC CASSLVVSGRREQFF
TRBJ1-2 . TRBV29-1 few TGCAGCGTTGGACAGGTAGCTAACTATGGCTACACCTTC CSVGQVANYGYTF
TRBJ2-4 TRBD1 TRBV20-1 . TGCAGTGCTAAGCGACGGGACAGGGTAAACATTCAGTACTTC CSAKRRDRVNIQYF
TRBJ1-6 TRBD1 TRBV7-2 . TGTGCCAGCAGCCCACAGGGGGCAGATAATTCACCCCTCCACTTT CASSPQGADNSPLHF
TRBJ2-7 TRBD1 TRBV7-9 few TGTGCCAGCAGCCCAATGACAGGGGAGGCCTACGAGCAGTACTTC CASSPMTGEAYEQYF
TRBJ1-1 . TRBV4-2 . TGTGCCAGCAGCCAAGCCGGGGTCTCTGAAGCTTTCTTT CASSQAGVSEAFF
TRBJ2-1 . TRBV7-2 . TGTGCCAGCAGCATGGGGACGGACAATGAGCAGTTCTTC CASSMGTDNEQFF
TRBJ1-6 . TRBV7-2 few TGTGCCAGCAGCCCCCCGTACTATAATTCACCCCTCCACTTT CASSPPYYNSPLHF
TRBJ2-4 . TRBV20-1 . TGCAGTGCTGGGGAGGCGGGGCTGAAGAACATTCAGTACTTC CSAGEAGLKNIQYF
TRBJ2-1 . TRBV29-1 . TGCAGCGTTCCCCGGGGGGACAGTGCCTATCACAATGAGCAGTTCTTC CSVPRGDSAYHNEQFF
TRBJ2-7 TRBD2 TRBV4-3 . TGCGCCAGCAGCCAAGGACTAGCGGGGAGAGTCTACGAGCAGTACTTC CASSQGLAGRVYEQYF
TRBJ1-1 TRBD1 TRBV7-9 . TGTGCCAGCAGCCGCCCCGACAGGGGGAACACTGAAGCTTTCTTT CASSRPDRGNTEAFF
TRBJ2-4 TRBD1 TRBV6-5 . TGTGCCAGCAGTTACAGAGGGACAGGGGACGGGAACATTCAGTACTTC CASSYRGTGDGNIQYF
TRBJ2-1 . TRBV7-2 . TGTGCCAGCAGCCGAAGTCCTCACCCGGGCGGTGAGCAGTTCTTC CASSRSPHPGGEQFF
TRBJ2-5 TRBD1 TRBV20-1 . TGCAGTGCTAGGGGCGTCACAGGGGGCGTAGAGACCCAGTACTTC CSARGVTGGVETQYF
TRBJ2-1 TRBD2 TRBV10-3 . TGTGCCATCAGTGAGTCGAGCGGGGGTGAGACCCAGTTCTTC CAISESSGGETQFF